This T cell receptor (beta chain) was observed in a study of CD8 T cells in Susac syndrome. Sequencing of TCR beta, carried out with a high-throughput approach, was applied to CD8+ and CD4+ T cells from the blood. The multiple sclerosis controls were treatment-naive patients with relapsing-remitting disease that was stable or active. FACS was used to enrich TEMRA cells, whereas the CD8+ and CD4+ T cells were obtained by negative isolation. Germline V lookup: CDR1 MNHEY, CDR2 SMNVEV (reference sequence). CDR3 length: 17 amino acids. With random hexamers, 0.5 to 1 ug RNA was reverse transcribed. TCRdb re-called the immunoSEQ multiplex PCR reads through MiXCR, storing one row per CDR3 protein. The data contain about 300,000 distinct CDR3 sequences, about 91% of them singletons.

The V and J genes are TRBV27 and TRBJ1-6; TRBD1 matches 9 bases. The sequence was obtained from a human donor with multiple sclerosis. The sample comprised CD4+ T cells from PBMCs. The CDR3 protein is CATQATGGFSNNSPLHF. CDR3 nucleotides: TGTGCGACCCAAGCGACAGGGGGATTTAGCAATAATTCACCCCTCCACTTT.